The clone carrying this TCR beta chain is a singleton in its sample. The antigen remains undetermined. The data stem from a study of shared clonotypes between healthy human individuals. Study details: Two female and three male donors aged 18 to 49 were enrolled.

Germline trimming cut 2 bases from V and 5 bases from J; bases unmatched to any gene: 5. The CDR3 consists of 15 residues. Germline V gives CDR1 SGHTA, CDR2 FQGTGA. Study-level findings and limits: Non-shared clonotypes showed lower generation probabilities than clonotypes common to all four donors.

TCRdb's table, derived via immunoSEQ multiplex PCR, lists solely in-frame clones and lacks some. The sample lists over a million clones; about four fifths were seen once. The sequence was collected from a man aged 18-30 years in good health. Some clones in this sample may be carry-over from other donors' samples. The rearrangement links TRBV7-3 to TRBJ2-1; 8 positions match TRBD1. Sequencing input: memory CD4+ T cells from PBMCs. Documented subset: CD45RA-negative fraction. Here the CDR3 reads CASSLVGQVNNEQFF. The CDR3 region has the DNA TGTGCCAGCAGCTTAGTGGGACAGGTAAACAATGAGCAGTTCTTC.